A selection of T cell receptor beta chains follows, all from one sample in a study of early T cells in non-severe SARS-CoV-2 infection. Using its own MiXCR run on the 5' RACE reads, TCRdb lists one record per CDR3 protein. Seen here are fewer than 85,000 distinct CDR3 sequences, around 15% observed once, and the top ten hold over 1.2%. Sample: whole blood. These receptors all stem from an adult who was a healthcare worker with PCR-confirmed SARS-CoV-2 infection or an uninfected control (not recorded which). Both conserved end residues are part of each CDR3. The order of the fields is clone size, CDR3 length, J gene, D gene, V gene, CDR3 protein, CDR3 DNA. The D gene is left open where the match is weak. Clone size is not always given. Where it is, it says once, few, many or a class for expanded clones.

size: many
length: 15
J: TRBJ1-1
D: NA
V: TRBV7-8
CDR3: CASSYHLSLNTEAFF
DNA: TGTGCCAGCAGCTACCATCTGAGTTTGAACACTGAAGCTTTCTTT

size: NA
length: 14
J: TRBJ1-2
D: TRBD1
V: TRBV18
CDR3: CASSQQGAQYGYTF
DNA: TGTGCCAGCTCACAGCAGGGGGCCCAATATGGCTACACCTTC

size: many
length: 15
J: TRBJ2-3
D: NA
V: TRBV7-2
CDR3: CASSLTGGATDTQYF
DNA: TGTGCCAGCAGCTTAACCGGGGGAGCCACAGATACGCAGTATTTT

size: many
length: 13
J: TRBJ2-5
D: NA
V: TRBV20-1
CDR3: CSAIRGNQETQYF
DNA: TGCAGTGCAATCCGGGGGAACCAAGAGACCCAGTACTTC

size: few
length: 13
J: TRBJ1-6
D: NA
V: TRBV7-9
CDR3: CATRTDYNSPLHF
DNA: TGTGCCACCAGGACAGATTATAATTCACCCCTCCACTTT

size: NA
length: 13
J: TRBJ1-2
D: NA
V: TRBV12-5
CDR3: CASGLGGSYGYTF
DNA: TGTGCTAGTGGTTTGGGGGGGAGCTATGGCTACACCTTC

size: few
length: 16
J: TRBJ1-4
D: NA
V: TRBV19
CDR3: CASSGNRPATREKLFF
DNA: TGTGCCAGTAGTGGTAACAGACCTGCAACTAGGGAAAAACTGTTTTTT

size: NA
length: 15
J: TRBJ2-2
D: NA
V: TRBV30
CDR3: CAWSVPHSNTGELFF
DNA: TGTGCCTGGAGTGTACCGCACTCGAACACCGGGGAGCTGTTTTTT

size: NA
length: 13
J: TRBJ2-5
D: NA
V: TRBV10-1
CDR3: CASSARGRETQYF
DNA: TGCGCCAGCAGTGCCAGGGGTCGGGAGACCCAGTACTTC

size: NA
length: 17
J: TRBJ2-1
D: TRBD2
V: TRBV5-6
CDR3: CASSLAPQRGGNNEQFF
DNA: TGTGCCAGCAGCTTGGCGCCCCAGCGGGGGGGCAACAATGAGCAGTTCTTC

size: many
length: 16
J: TRBJ2-7
D: NA
V: TRBV19
CDR3: CARKWRGKTSSYEQYF
DNA: TGTGCCAGAAAATGGAGGGGTAAAACTAGCTCCTACGAGCAGTACTTC

size: NA
length: 15
J: TRBJ2-3
D: NA
V: TRBV28
CDR3: CASSLKGPGSDTQYF
DNA: TGTGCCAGCAGTTTAAAAGGGCCGGGCTCAGATACGCAGTATTTT

size: NA
length: 12
J: TRBJ1-4
D: TRBD1
V: TRBV29-1
CDR3: CSAGQGGKKLFF
DNA: TGCAGCGCCGGACAGGGCGGTAAAAAACTGTTTTTT

size: NA
length: 15
J: TRBJ2-5
D: NA
V: TRBV10-2
CDR3: CASSEGRLIQETQYF
DNA: TGCGCCAGCAGTGAGGGCAGGCTAATCCAAGAGACCCAGTACTTC

size: NA
length: 16
J: TRBJ2-5
D: NA
V: TRBV7-9
CDR3: CASAMLGTSVQETQYF
DNA: TGTGCCAGCGCTATGTTGGGGACTTCCGTCCAAGAGACCCAGTACTTC

size: many
length: 19
J: TRBJ2-4
D: NA
V: TRBV30
CDR3: CAWSHANSGTSDWKNIQYF
DNA: TGTGCCTGGAGTCACGCGAATTCCGGGACATCGGACTGGAAAAACATTCAGTACTTC

size: many
length: 11
J: TRBJ1-2
D: NA
V: TRBV29-1
CDR3: CSVEDWPGYTF
DNA: TGCAGCGTTGAAGATTGGCCTGGCTACACCTTC

size: NA
length: 13
J: TRBJ1-6
D: NA
V: TRBV6-1
CDR3: CASKRGGGSPLHF
DNA: TGTGCCAGCAAGCGGGGCGGTGGTTCACCCCTCCACTTT

size: many
length: 13
J: TRBJ2-7
D: NA
V: TRBV27
CDR3: CASSLSWGQQQYF
DNA: TGTGCCAGCAGTTTATCGTGGGGGCAGCAGCAGTACTTC

size: NA
length: 16
J: TRBJ1-5
D: NA
V: TRBV19
CDR3: CASSRGTRAGLQPQHF
DNA: TGTGCCAGTAGTAGAGGGACTCGGGCGGGTTTGCAGCCCCAGCATTTT

size: many
length: 12
J: TRBJ1-2
D: NA
V: TRBV20-1
CDR3: CSAIYQSGGYTF
DNA: TGCAGTGCGATCTATCAGTCTGGGGGCTACACCTTC

size: many
length: 14
J: TRBJ2-5
D: TRBD1
V: TRBV5-1
CDR3: CASSYRQGGETQYF
DNA: TGCGCCAGCAGCTACCGACAGGGCGGTGAGACCCAGTACTTC

size: few
length: 12
J: TRBJ2-5
D: NA
V: TRBV12-3/TRBV12-4
CDR3: CASSLPDGTQYF
DNA: TGTGCCAGCAGTTTACCTGACGGGACCCAGTACTTC

size: NA
length: 14
J: TRBJ1-5
D: NA
V: TRBV7-9
CDR3: CASSLAGDYQPQHF
DNA: TGTGCCAGCAGCTTGGCAGGGGATTATCAGCCCCAGCATTTT

size: NA
length: 12
J: TRBJ2-7
D: NA
V: TRBV28
CDR3: CASSFRRHEQYF
DNA: TGTGCCAGCAGTTTCCGACGGCACGAGCAGTACTTC

size: NA
length: 14
J: TRBJ2-2
D: TRBD1
V: TRBV20-1
CDR3: CSAPLEGATGELFF
DNA: TGCAGTGCTCCACTCGAGGGGGCCACCGGGGAGCTGTTTTTT

size: few
length: 15
J: TRBJ2-7
D: TRBD2
V: TRBV3-1
CDR3: CASSQILAGDVEQYF
DNA: TGTGCCAGCAGCCAAATTCTAGCGGGGGATGTCGAGCAGTACTTC

size: NA
length: 16
J: TRBJ2-1
D: NA
V: TRBV6-5
CDR3: CASSYVTWEGAGEQFF
DNA: TGTGCCAGCAGTTACGTGACGTGGGAGGGGGCAGGTGAGCAGTTCTTC

size: NA
length: 18
J: TRBJ2-5
D: NA
V: TRBV21-1
CDR3: CASSKGRGASTFVETQYF
DNA: TGTGCCAGCAGCAAGGGACGGGGGGCCAGTACGTTCGTGGAGACCCAGTACTTC

size: many
length: 15
J: TRBJ2-4
D: NA
V: TRBV5-4
CDR3: CASSLGPPDKNIQYF
DNA: TGTGCCAGCAGCTTGGGACCGCCGGACAAAAACATTCAGTACTTC

size: NA
length: 15
J: TRBJ1-2
D: NA
V: TRBV30
CDR3: CAWSVGQVSNYGYTF
DNA: TGTGCCTGGAGCGTAGGTCAGGTTTCCAACTATGGCTACACCTTC

size: NA
length: 14
J: TRBJ2-1
D: NA
V: TRBV18
CDR3: CASSPPSSYNEQFF
DNA: TGTGCCAGCTCCCCGCCGAGCTCCTACAATGAGCAGTTCTTC

size: NA
length: 14
J: TRBJ2-4
D: NA
V: TRBV18
CDR3: CASSPGLLGDIQYF
DNA: TGTGCCAGCTCACCGGGCCTCCTCGGGGACATTCAGTACTTC

size: NA
length: 18
J: TRBJ2-2
D: NA
V: TRBV7-3
CDR3: CASSSRAGAGRNTGELFF
DNA: TGTGCCAGCAGCTCCCGTGCAGGGGCGGGGCGGAACACCGGGGAGCTGTTTTTT

size: NA
length: 13
J: TRBJ2-5
D: TRBD1
V: TRBV11-2
CDR3: CASSQTGTETQYF
DNA: TGTGCCAGCAGCCAGACAGGGACGGAGACCCAGTACTTC

size: NA
length: 15
J: TRBJ1-4
D: NA
V: TRBV19
CDR3: CASSPSRTTNVKLFF
DNA: TGTGCCAGTAGTCCCTCCAGGACAACTAATGTAAAACTGTTTTTT

size: few
length: 16
J: TRBJ1-6
D: NA
V: TRBV6-2/TRBV6-3
CDR3: CASSTDVEEYNSPLHF
DNA: TGTGCCAGCAGTACGGACGTTGAGGAATACAATTCACCCCTCCACTTT

size: many
length: 11
J: TRBJ2-3
D: NA
V: TRBV20-1
CDR3: CSARMTDTQYF
DNA: TGCAGTGCTAGAATGACAGATACGCAGTATTTT

size: NA
length: 15
J: TRBJ2-7
D: NA
V: TRBV7-6
CDR3: CASSLKPPGVDEQYF
DNA: TGTGCCAGCAGCTTAAAACCCCCGGGGGTGGACGAGCAGTACTTC

size: NA
length: 13
J: TRBJ2-2
D: NA
V: TRBV10-3
CDR3: CAAQGEFPGELFF
DNA: TGTGCCGCGCAGGGAGAATTCCCCGGGGAGCTGTTTTTT

size: NA
length: 15
J: TRBJ2-5
D: TRBD1
V: TRBV19
CDR3: CASSIHGTGQETQYF
DNA: TGTGCCAGTAGTATCCATGGGACAGGACAAGAGACCCAGTACTTC

size: NA
length: 11
J: TRBJ1-1
D: NA
V: TRBV29-1
CDR3: CSVELYGEAFF
DNA: TGCAGCGTTGAGTTATACGGTGAAGCTTTCTTT

size: few
length: 12
J: TRBJ2-7
D: NA
V: TRBV18
CDR3: CASSPRLDEQYF
DNA: TGTGCCAGCTCACCACGACTCGACGAGCAGTACTTC

size: few
length: 14
J: TRBJ2-3
D: TRBD2
V: TRBV5-4
CDR3: CASSLRGGADTQYF
DNA: TGTGCCAGCAGCTTGCGGGGGGGCGCGGATACGCAGTATTTT

size: many
length: 13
J: TRBJ2-5
D: NA
V: TRBV6-5
CDR3: CASSYVRQETQYF
DNA: TGTGCCAGCAGTTACGTGAGACAAGAGACCCAGTACTTC

size: NA
length: 12
J: TRBJ1-5
D: TRBD1
V: TRBV29-1
CDR3: CSVATGAQPQHF
DNA: TGCAGCGTAGCAACAGGGGCTCAGCCCCAGCATTTT

size: NA
length: 13
J: TRBJ1-1
D: NA
V: TRBV2
CDR3: CASSLSGNTEAFF
DNA: TGTGCCAGCAGCCTCTCAGGAAACACTGAAGCTTTCTTT

size: many
length: 15
J: TRBJ1-1
D: TRBD1
V: TRBV29-1
CDR3: CSARGGTGINTEAFF
DNA: TGCAGCGCCCGTGGGGGGACAGGGATAAACACTGAAGCTTTCTTT

size: many
length: 16
J: TRBJ1-1
D: TRBD1
V: TRBV5-1
CDR3: CASSLQGGALNTEAFF
DNA: TGCGCCAGCAGCTTGCAGGGGGGTGCCTTAAACACTGAAGCTTTCTTT

size: NA
length: 15
J: TRBJ2-2
D: TRBD1
V: TRBV9
CDR3: CASSVEGQATGELFF
DNA: TGTGCCAGCAGCGTAGAGGGACAGGCCACCGGGGAGCTGTTTTTT

size: NA
length: 21
J: TRBJ2-5
D: TRBD2
V: TRBV12-3/TRBV12-4
CDR3: CASFLRLPGLAGGPRQETQYF
DNA: TGTGCCAGCTTTCTCAGGTTACCGGGACTAGCGGGGGGGCCTCGCCAAGAGACCCAGTACTTC

size: NA
length: 17
J: TRBJ1-2
D: TRBD1
V: TRBV20-1
CDR3: CSARDADRAKANYGYTF
DNA: TGCAGTGCTAGAGATGCCGACAGGGCGAAGGCTAACTATGGCTACACCTTC

size: NA
length: 13
J: TRBJ1-1
D: NA
V: TRBV11-2
CDR3: CASIGTRNTEAFF
DNA: TGTGCCAGCATAGGGACTCGGAACACTGAAGCTTTCTTT

size: few
length: 13
J: TRBJ1-2
D: NA
V: TRBV10-2
CDR3: CASSAWGRLGYTF
DNA: TGCGCCAGCAGTGCGTGGGGCAGGCTTGGCTACACCTTC

size: many
length: 14
J: TRBJ1-4
D: NA
V: TRBV5-6
CDR3: CASSLAATNEKLFF
DNA: TGTGCCAGCAGCTTGGCTGCAACTAATGAAAAACTGTTTTTT

size: many
length: 13
J: TRBJ2-5
D: NA
V: TRBV7-6
CDR3: CASSNPPAETQYF
DNA: TGTGCCAGCAGCAACCCCCCGGCAGAGACCCAGTACTTC

size: NA
length: 13
J: TRBJ1-1
D: NA
V: TRBV5-1
CDR3: CASSFYINTEAFF
DNA: TGCGCCAGCAGCTTCTATATAAACACTGAAGCTTTCTTT

size: NA
length: 15
J: TRBJ2-1
D: TRBD2
V: TRBV5-1
CDR3: CASTDIAGVNNEQFF
DNA: TGCGCCAGCACGGATATAGCGGGGGTTAACAATGAGCAGTTCTTC

size: NA
length: 15
J: TRBJ2-2
D: NA
V: TRBV6-2/TRBV6-3
CDR3: CASSYSRSGSGELFF
DNA: TGTGCCAGCAGTTACTCGAGGTCTGGGTCCGGGGAGCTGTTTTTT